These T cell receptor beta chains were read from a single sample in a study of cytomegalovirus exposure and HLA in healthy donors. TCRdb's table, derived via immunoSEQ multiplex PCR, lists solely in-frame clones and lacks some. This table has 150,000 or so clones, approximately 85% appearing once. The sequencing input was PBMCs. The source is a young woman in good health and CMV-seronegative. Each CDR3 is given with its conserved first and last residue. A D gene is named only where the DNA matches it firmly. Some rows mark clone size as missing; the rest say once, few, many or name a class of expanded clone.

j_gene | abundance | v_gene | d_gene | CDR3aa | CDR3nt
TRBJ2-7 | . | TRBV11-2 | . | CASSLASGNSPYEQYF | TGTGCCAGCAGCTTAGCCTCAGGGAACTCACCCTACGAGCAGTACTTC
TRBJ2-1 | . | TRBV5-1 | . | CASSLVAAYYNEQFF | TGCGCCAGCAGCTTGGTTGCGGCCTACTACAATGAGCAGTTCTTC
TRBJ2-2 | . | TRBV11-2 | . | CASSLRGQLNTGELFF | TGTGCCAGCAGCTTACGCGGACAGCTGAACACCGGGGAGCTGTTTTTT
TRBJ1-5 | . | TRBV10-3 | TRBD1 | CAISEDRAGQPQHF | TGTGCCATCAGCGAGGACAGGGCGGGACAGCCCCAGCATTTT
TRBJ2-2 | . | TRBV10-3 | TRBD1 | CAISESGTGSTGELFF | TGTGCCATCAGTGAGTCCGGGACAGGGTCCACCGGGGAGCTGTTTTTT
TRBJ1-2 | . | TRBV28 | TRBD1 | CASSPGGTGDYGYTF | TGTGCCAGCAGTCCTGGAGGGACAGGGGACTATGGCTACACCTTC
TRBJ1-2 | few | TRBV5-1 | TRBD1 | CASSPDRDTNYGYTF | TGCGCCAGCAGCCCCGACAGGGACACTAACTATGGCTACACCTTC
TRBJ2-7 | . | TRBV9 | . | CASSRLGERSYEQYF | TGTGCCAGCAGTCGACTAGGAGAGAGGTCCTACGAGCAGTACTTC
TRBJ2-7 | . | TRBV5-5 | . | CASSLVRDEQYF | TGTGCCAGCAGCTTGGTCAGGGACGAGCAGTACTTC
TRBJ1-2 | once | TRBV4-3 | . | CASSPQNGGDYGYTF | TGCGCCAGCAGCCCCCAGAATGGGGGGGACTATGGCTACACCTTC